This T cell receptor (beta chain) derives from a study of post-analysis software for immune sequencing data. Study background: The cohort encompassed relapsing-remitting, secondary progressive and progressive-relapsing multiple sclerosis disease courses. General study results and limits: Compared against controls, patients with multiple sclerosis displayed significantly lower normalized Chao1 diversity. F measure grouped same-batch samples tightly together. The study found TRBV5-6, TRBV5-1 and TRBV20-1 among about five TRBV segments more frequent in patients than controls.

The CDR3 is made up of 15 amino acids. In germline, CDR1 is SNHLY, CDR2 FYNNEI. Trimming removed 6 bases from V and 0 bases from J, with 12 bases in between. Libraries were made from TCR beta cDNA, and they carried unique molecular identifiers. About 500,000 cDNA molecules were obtained per 1 to 10 million input T cells. Each CDR3 protein is one row after TCRdb ran MiXCR on the PCR reads. The data show hundreds of thousands of distinct CDR3 sequences, roughly 38% seen once. Concerning this clonotype: The antigen is unknown.

This TCR came from a girl under 18 with multiple sclerosis. This chain joins TRBV2 and TRBJ2-1; D not resolved. The sequenced sample was blood. The DNA for the CDR3 is TGTGCCAGCAGCGACTGGATGAACTCCTACAATGAGCAGTTCTTC. Residues: CASSDWMNSYNEQFF.